There are many counts of the clone carrying this TCR beta chain. Its target is not known. This specimen belongs to a study of T cells in Graves' hyperthyroidism and ophthalmopathy. Those with hyperthyroidism were 18 to 65 years old, newly diagnosed, and ill for under 2 months. Diagnosis relied on clinical symptoms, serum thyroxine and TRAb, thyroid ultrasound and orbital computed tomography. Study conclusions and caveats: Most thyroid clonotypes expanded above 0.001 appeared in blood too. Ophthalmopathy and stable hyperthyroidism were told apart by a 13 V-J model.

RNA transcripts provided the source from which TCR beta CDR3 regions were amplified. A set of HTBI primers served as the primers for a first-round RT-PCR of the TCR CDR3. TCRdb re-derived calls from the multiplex PCR reads in MiXCR, one entry per CDR3 protein. The repertoire includes around 690,000 distinct CDR3 sequences, 17% of them detected once, and around a sixth sits in the top ten. The material sequenced was blood. This clonotype originated in a man aged 50 to 60 with Graves' hyperthyroidism.

The CDR3 DNA reads as TGTGCCTGGATCATGACAGGGGGCTTCGGTGCTTTCTTT. Encoded protein: CAWIMTGGFGAFF. The chain recombines TRBV30 with TRBJ1-1; 10 positions agree with TRBD1. Unmatched junction bases numbered 10, after V lost 4 bases and J lost 11 bases. The CDR3 length is 13 residues. Germline CDR1 reads GTSNPN; CDR2 reads SVGIG (reference sequence).